Each of the 2 T cell receptor beta chains below was sequenced from the same sample in a study of cytomegalovirus exposure and HLA in healthy donors. PCR employed 60 Vbeta and 13 Jbeta primers. Profiled with immunoSEQ multiplex PCR; TCRdb holds only in-frame clones, not every one. The sample holds approximately 110,000 clones. The specimen sequenced was PBMCs. The receptor source for this set is a man aged 25-40 years in good health and CMV-seronegative.

The V gene is TRBV5-1, the J gene TRBJ2-2; TRBD1 matches at 7 bases. Trimming removed 9 bases from V and 3 bases from J; junction bases left unmatched: 17. The CDR3 spans 17 residues. CDR1 and CDR2 from the germline V gene are SGHRS and YFSETQ. In DNA, the CDR3 is TGCGCCACCAGGGGTGGTAGGGGGCTGGTGGACACCGGGGAGCTGTTTTTT. It is translated as CATRGGRGLVDTGELFF. The whole variable domain, filled in from reference TRBV5-1 and TRBJ2-2, reads KAGVTQTPRYLIKTRGQQVTLSCSPISGHRSVSWYQQTPGQGLQFLFEYFSETQRNKGNFPGRFSGRQFSNSRSEMNVSTLELGDSALYLCATRGGRGLVDTGELFFGEGSRLTVL.

V is TRBV10-3 and J is TRBJ1-1, with TRBD1 matching over 10 bases. Looked up from germline, CDR1 is ENHRY and CDR2 is SYGVKD. V trimming: 9 bases; J trimming: 4 bases; junction bases outside the gene matches: 11. The CDR3 covers 15 residues. DNA for the CDR3: TGTGCCATACACGCCGGGACAGGGGTGGGCACTGAAGCTTTCTTT. Encoded protein: CAIHAGTGVGTEAFF.